This T cell receptor (beta chain) is from a study of shared clonotypes between healthy human individuals. Points from the study as a whole: Generation of non-shared clonotypes was less probable than generation of clonotypes shared by all four donors. The sole specimen, blood, was sampled, and tissue repertoires likely differ.

There were no recent acute infections or vaccinations among the donors, who were healthy HIV-negative adults. Using immunoSEQ multiplex PCR, the repertoire was profiled, and TCRdb retains in-frame clones only, with some absent. The data hold 1 million to 1.2 million clones, with 60% to 85% observed a single time. Trimming cost V 1 base and J 5 bases, with 11 bases left between them. There are 14 residues in the CDR3. CDR1 and CDR2 (germline): SGHVS, FNYEAQ. As for this clone: What it binds is unknown.

Sequencing input: memory CD4+ T cells from PBMCs. Sample subset: CD45RA-negative fraction. The chain recombines TRBV7-6 with TRBJ1-1; maybe TRBD1 (6 bases). The TCR originated in a young man in good health. Some clones in this sample may be carry-over from other donors' samples. The CDR3 bases are TGTGCCAGCAGCTTAGATGGGACAAAAACTGAAGCTTTCTTT. This translates into CASSLDGTKTEAFF.